A selection of T cell receptor beta chains follows, all from one sample in a study of vaccination effects on CD4 cells after COVID-19. Generated by immunoSEQ multiplex PCR, the TCRdb table keeps only in-frame clones and is missing some. The table lists roughly 70,000 clones, 73% of them singletons. These receptors have no known antigen. The sample was CD4+ T cells from PBMCs cultured with HIV peptides, taken before COVID-19 vaccination. All receptors derive from a human donor who had a prior SARS-CoV-2 infection. Each CDR3 is given without its conserved first and last residue. For some rows the clone size is stated as once, few or many, or as a class when expanded; others skip it.

>few|TRBV18|TRBJ2-3
ASSPLASTDTQY
>few|TRBV9|TRBJ1-2
ASSENQGAGGYT
>.|TRBV24-1|TRBJ2-1
ATSDLGASGRSNEQF
>.|TRBV6-1|TRBJ1-6
ASSEFGTSISPLH
>few|TRBV3-1/TRBV3-2|TRBJ2-5
ASSQDLVRETQY
>.|TRBV18|TRBJ2-7
ASSPSPSGDSYEQY
>.|TRBV4-3|TRBJ2-7
ASSQEGSGQAGYEQY
>few|TRBV10-3|TRBJ2-1
AISDRGLAGAAYNEQF
>few|TRBV5-4|TRBJ1-1
ASSLDWNTEAF
>.|TRBV5-1|TRBJ2-5
ASSLDRGLAGEQETQY